This T cell receptor (beta chain) is from a study of post-analysis software for immune sequencing data. Background on the study: Relapsing-remitting, secondary progressive and progressive-relapsing multiple sclerosis were all included among the disease courses.

cDNA libraries for TCR beta contained unique molecular identifiers. Around 500,000 cDNA molecules were obtained per 1 to 10 million input T cells. TCRdb reprocessed the PCR reads via MiXCR and lists one record per CDR3 protein. The repertoire holds approximately 400,000 distinct CDR3 sequences, with about a third as singletons. Study-wide results and limits: Patients showed TRBV5-6, TRBV5-1 and TRBV20-1 among several TRBV segments more frequent than in controls. Significantly lower normalized Chao1 diversity was seen in multiple sclerosis patients than in controls.

Notes on this clonotype: Its antigen is currently unknown.

CDR1 and CDR2 from the germline V gene are SGHTA and FQGNSA. This CDR3 region has 15 residues. The V end lost 5 bases, the J end lost 5 bases, and 17 bases lay between the germline ends. This TCR came from a girl aged 5-17 years with multiple sclerosis. The genes are TRBV7-2 and TRBJ2-3, with a weak D call TRBD1 (5 bases). Sequences were obtained from blood. CDR3 sequence: CASSPSRQGGDTQYF. DNA for the CDR3: TGTGCCAGCAGCCCGAGTAGGCAGGGCGGAGATACGCAGTATTTT.